These 5 T cell receptor beta chains came from one sample sequenced in a study of identical twins. TCRdb processed the 5' RACE reads anew with MiXCR; each CDR3 protein has one entry. The sample records 450,000 or so distinct CDR3 sequences, 14% being singletons. The sample was also linked to a second study, of yellow fever vaccine responses in identical twins.

The sequenced sample was CD4+ T cells sorted from blood. The receptors were sampled from a young woman in good health.

This clonotype has only a few counts. The DNA for the CDR3 is TGTGCCACCAGCAGACAACAGGGGATCGATGAGCAGTTCTTC. Translation gives CATSRQQGIDEQFF. V and J are TRBV15 and TRBJ2-1, with 7 bases aligning to TRBD1. Trimming removed 2 bases from V and 8 bases from J; junction bases left unmatched: 6. Germline CDR1 and CDR2: LNHNV and YYDKDF (reference sequence). This CDR3 spans 14 amino acids.

The chain combines TRBV20-1 with TRBJ2-2; 8 nucleotides align to TRBD1. The CDR3 length is 15 residues. Germline V gene lookup returns CDR1 DFQATT and CDR2 SNEGSKA (reference sequence). The junction had 5 bases not matched to a gene; V was cut back by 0 bases and J by 5 bases. CDR3 DNA: TGCAGTGCTAGAGAACAGGGGGGAGGTACCGGGGAGCTGTTTTTT. This sequence encodes CSAREQGGGTGELFF.

V and J are TRBV4-3 and TRBJ1-2; no clear D gene. This CDR3 comprises 14 residues. With 3 bases removed from V and 8 bases from J, the gap between germline ends came to 16 bases. Germline-derived CDR1 and CDR2 are LGHNA and YSLEER. The CDR3 region is CASSHVDTLRGYTF. The DNA of the CDR3 is TGCGCCAGCAGCCACGTTGACACCCTTAGGGGCTACACCTTC.

The rearrangement links TRBV2 to TRBJ2-7; TRBD2 might be the D (6 bases). CDR3 length: 14 residues. CDR1 and CDR2 from the germline V gene are SNHLY and FYNNEI. The germline V and J ends were trimmed by 2 bases and 1 base, with 9 bases remaining between them. The CDR3 spells CASSERGISYEQYF. CDR3 in DNA: TGTGCCAGCAGTGAACGGGGGATTTCCTACGAGCAGTACTTC.

The chain combines TRBV5-5 with TRBJ2-5, with D uncertain. Germline V gene data show CDR1 as SGHKS and CDR2 as YYEKEE (reference sequence). V lost 3 bases, J lost 0 bases, and 15 bases lay in between. The CDR3 covers 16 residues. CDR3 sequence: CASSSRGTLYQETQYF. In nucleotides, the CDR3 is TGTGCCAGCAGCTCCCGCGGAACACTGTACCAAGAGACCCAGTACTTC.